The clone carrying this T cell receptor beta chain showed up just a few times. The V gene lost 7 bases and the J gene lost 0 bases, with 18 bases spanning the gap. Germline CDR1 and CDR2: SGHRS and YFSETQ. The CDR3 sequence is 16 residues long. The data stem from a study of T-cell reconstitution after alpha-beta-depleted transplantation in children. This sample's TCRbeta library carried unique molecular identifier barcodes. TCRdb analysed the PCR reads with MiXCR anew, one entry per CDR3 protein. The sample has about 270,000 distinct CDR3 sequences, approximately 9.8% seen once. V and J are TRBV5-1 and TRBJ2-3; a possible D gene is TRBD1 (5 bases). The specimen comprised PBMCs from the stem cell graft donor, sampled from the stem cell graft. The TCR comes from a human donor who donated a stem cell graft to a child with SCID. CDR3 region: CASRPPVSGSTDTQYF. CDR3 DNA: TGCGCCAGCCGCCCCCCGGTCTCAGGGAGCACAGATACGCAGTATTTT.